Listed here are 14 T cell receptor beta chains from one sample, sequenced in a study of cytomegalovirus exposure and HLA in healthy donors. 13 Jbeta primers and 60 Vbeta primers were used for the PCR. Measured with immunoSEQ multiplex PCR; TCRdb has only the in-frame clones, and not every one. Among around 160,000 clones listed, around four fifths were seen once. The sample taken for sequencing was PBMCs. The receptors stem from a woman younger than 35 in good health and CMV-seronegative.

The chain recombines TRBV5-1 with TRBJ2-7; perhaps TRBD1 as D (8 bases). Germline V gene data show CDR1 as SGHRS and CDR2 as YFSETQ. The CDR3 extends over 16 amino acids. With 0 bases removed from V and 4 bases from J, the gap between germline ends came to 17 bases. CDR3 region: CASSLEGGQGAYEQYF. In DNA, the CDR3 is TGCGCCAGCAGCTTGGAGGGGGGGCAGGGGGCGTACGAGCAGTACTTC.

The rearrangement links TRBV5-1 to TRBJ1-1; D is perhaps TRBD1 (5 bases). Per the germline V gene, CDR1 is SGHRS and CDR2 is YFSETQ. Trimming removed 0 bases at V and 0 bases at J, with 9 bases between. This CDR3 region has 15 residues. The CDR3, as DNA: TGCGCCAGCAGCTTGGATGGGGCCTTGAACACTGAAGCTTTCTTT. Amino acid sequence: CASSLDGALNTEAFF.

This chain links TRBV7-3 with TRBJ2-2; the D gene is possibly TRBD2 (7 bases). The V gene's germline CDR1 is SGHTA and CDR2 FQGTGA. V lost 4 bases and J lost 6, with 9 bases in between. CDR3 length: 13 residues. In DNA form, the CDR3 reads TGTGCCAGCAGCTGGGGGGGCGCCGGGGAGCTGTTTTTT. Translated, it gives CASSWGGAGELFF.

In its sample, this clone was seen once. Other nucleotide sequences in the sample specify the same CDR3. The V gene is TRBV30, the J gene TRBJ1-5; D might be TRBD1 (6 bases). This CDR3 has 13 amino acids. Between the trimmed V and J ends, which lost 0 bases and 7 bases, there was a span of 10 bases. Germline CDR1 reads GTSNPN; CDR2 reads SVGIG (reference sequence). The CDR3 here is CAWSVQGNQPQHF. CDR3 DNA sequence: TGTGCCTGGAGTGTCCAGGGGAACCAGCCCCAGCATTTT.

The chain links TRBV4-1 to TRBJ2-3; 8 bases match TRBD2. V lost 3 bases and J lost 6; bases outside the gene matches: 11. There are 16 residues in the CDR3. CDR1 and CDR2 (germline): MGHRA, YSYEKL. The CDR3 sequence is CASSHSLAGDFDTQYF. The CDR3 nucleotides are TGCGCCAGCAGCCACTCTCTAGCGGGCGATTTCGATACGCAGTATTTT.

As for this clone: Other DNA sequences within the sample encode an identical CDR3. The J gene is TRBJ2-1, the V gene TRBV5-1, with no clear D. V was pared by 0 bases and J by 0 bases, with 7 bases between. CDR1 and CDR2 (germline): SGHRS, YFSETQ. The CDR3 contains 15 residues. CDR3: CASSLARSSYNEQFF. The CDR3 nucleotides are TGCGCCAGCAGCTTGGCTCGCAGCTCCTACAATGAGCAGTTCTTC.

This clone came up a few times. The V gene is TRBV16, the J gene TRBJ1-2, with a tentative D call TRBD1 (6 bases). CDR3 length: 16 residues. Trimming stripped 0 bases from V and 2 bases from J, with 13 bases between. Germline V lookup: CDR1 KGHSY, CDR2 FQNENV. This CDR3 is CASSQSPPGTNYGYTF. The CDR3 bases are TGTGCCAGCAGCCAATCTCCCCCAGGGACAAACTATGGCTACACCTTC.

This clone was observed once. V is TRBV6-1 and J is TRBJ2-7; possible D gene TRBD2, 6 bases. Germline CDR1 and CDR2: MNHNS and SASEGT. V was pared by 0 bases and J by 3 bases, with 12 bases between. There are 15 residues in the CDR3. CDR3 loop: CASSEARGWVYEQYF. The CDR3 DNA reads as TGTGCCAGCAGTGAAGCTCGGGGGTGGGTCTACGAGCAGTACTTC.

Here the CDR3 reads CASSEGRGRGYEQYF. CDR3 DNA sequence: TGTGCCAGCAGTGAGGGAAGGGGGCGAGGGTACGAGCAGTACTTC. The chain recombines TRBV6-1 with TRBJ2-7; TRBD1 matches at 7 bases. The junction had 9 bases not matched to a gene; V was cut back by 3 bases and J by 4 bases. Germline V lookup: CDR1 MNHNS, CDR2 SASEGT. CDR3 length: 15 amino acids.

The genes are TRBV5-1 and TRBJ1-1; D gene unclear. Germline V gene sequence: CDR1 SGHRS, CDR2 YFSETQ. V gave up 2 bases and J gave up 1 base, with 9 bases separating them. The CDR3 extends over 14 amino acids. CDR3 loop: CASSLLAENTEAFF. As DNA, the CDR3 is TGCGCCAGCAGCTTATTAGCGGAGAACACTGAAGCTTTCTTT.

The chain links TRBV11-2 to TRBJ1-1; TRBD1 aligns across 9 bases. The V gene end was trimmed by 4 bases and the J gene end by 8 bases; junction bases not matched to a gene: 8. The CDR3 runs to 14 residues. The germline V gene encodes CDR1 SGHAT and CDR2 FQNNGV. This CDR3 reads CASSSGQGPREAFF. Here the CDR3 DNA reads TGTGCCAGCAGCTCAGGACAGGGGCCGAGGGAAGCTTTCTTT.

The chain recombines TRBV29-1 with TRBJ2-7; TRBD1 agrees at 8 bases. After removal of 8 bases from V and 2 bases from J, the junction contained 11 bases not matched to a gene. The CDR3 has 14 amino acids. Germline-derived CDR1 and CDR2 are SQVTM and ANQGSEA. The DNA for the CDR3 is TGCAGCTGTCGCTCCGGGACAGGCCCCTACGAGCAGTACTTC. Encoded protein: CSCRSGTGPYEQYF.

This clone showed up just once. Other DNA sequences in this specimen translate into the identical CDR3. The rearrangement joins TRBV19 to TRBJ1-5; TRBD1 agrees at 9 bases. This CDR3 is 15 amino acids long. The ends lost 4 bases at V and 7 bases at J; junction bases unmatched: 8. In germline, CDR1 is LNHDA, CDR2 SQIVND (reference sequence). In nucleotides, the CDR3 is TGTGCCAGTAGTAGGGGACAGGGAGTACGGCAGCCCCAGCATTTT. Its protein product is CASSRGQGVRQPQHF.

The rearrangement joins TRBV7-2 to TRBJ2-2, with D tentatively TRBD2 (5 bases). There are 13 residues in the CDR3. Trimming shortened V by 5 bases and J by 5 bases, and 9 bases separated the two germline ends. Germline V gene sequence: CDR1 SGHTA, CDR2 FQGNSA. The CDR3 nucleotides read TGTGCCAGCAGCCCGGGGTTAACCGGGGAGCTGTTTTTT. Translating it yields CASSPGLTGELFF.